Following are 25 T cell receptor beta chains from one sample sequenced in a study of cytomegalovirus exposure and HLA in healthy donors. TCRdb's table, derived via immunoSEQ multiplex PCR, lists solely in-frame clones and lacks some. The sample has about 160,000 clones; roughly 91% are singletons. Sequences were obtained from PBMCs. These receptors originate from a man aged 18 to 29 in good health and CMV-seropositive.

This clone is a singleton in its sample. The chain couples TRBV28 to TRBJ1-2, with TRBD1 matching over 7 bases. The CDR3 runs to 14 residues. V lost 1 base and J lost 4; bases outside the gene matches: 3. CDR1 is MDHEN and CDR2 is SYDVKM in the germline V gene. CDR3 sequence: CASSLYQGGYGYTF. The DNA of the CDR3 is TGTGCCAGCAGTTTATACCAGGGGGGCTATGGCTACACCTTC.

Note on this clone: Compared with germline, one end of the junction differs, possibly owing to a read error. The J gene is TRBJ2-7, the V gene TRBV29-1; 11 bases align to TRBD2. Germline V gives CDR1 SQVTM, CDR2 ANQGSEA. CDR3 length: 15 amino acids. CDR3 nucleotides: TGCAGCGTTGAGCCCGGACTAGCGGGTTCCTTCGAGCAGTACTTC. It translates to CSVEPGLAGSFEQYF.

The chain uses TRBV29-1 and TRBJ2-4; 7 positions match TRBD2. Germline CDR1 is SQVTM and CDR2 is ANQGSEA. V lost 6 bases, J lost 0 bases, and 11 bases stayed unmatched. This CDR3 comprises 16 residues. The CDR3 here is CSVYPLADLAKNIQYF. Written as DNA, the CDR3 is TGCAGCGTATACCCTCTAGCGGACTTAGCCAAAAACATTCAGTACTTC.

The chain combines TRBV5-1 with TRBJ1-2, with no clear D. CDR1 is SGHRS and CDR2 is YFSETQ in the germline V gene. The length of the CDR3 is 12 residues. The V and J ends lost 5 bases and 6 bases respectively, with 11 bases between them. The CDR3 DNA follows: TGCGCCAGCAGTCCCGGGAATGATGGCTACACCTTC. Protein product: CASSPGNDGYTF.

Only one count was recorded for this clone. The rearrangement links TRBV2 to TRBJ2-3; 8 positions agree with TRBD2. Germline V CDR1 and CDR2: SNHLY, FYNNEI. After removal of 6 bases from V and 2 bases from J, the junction contained 7 bases not matched to a gene. The CDR3 consists of 15 residues. In DNA, the CDR3 is TGTGCCAGCAGCCCCCGGGGGGGCGACACAGATACGCAGTATTTT. This codes for CASSPRGGDTDTQYF.

This clone was counted at least ten times. The gene calls are TRBV6-5 and TRBJ2-1, with D possibly TRBD2 on 5 matching bases. This CDR3 is built from 15 residues. With 2 bases removed from V and 7 bases from J, the gap between germline ends came to 15 bases. CDR1 is MNHEY and CDR2 is SVGAGI in the germline V gene. CDR3 sequence reads: CASSYLAQVTNEQFF. The CDR3 DNA sequence: TGTGCCAGCAGTTACCTAGCCCAAGTAACGAATGAGCAGTTCTTC.

A single count supports this clone. In DNA form, the CDR3 reads TGTGCCAGTAGTATCACGGGTCGGATTAATCGGCAGCCTGAAGCTTTCTTT. As protein: CASSITGRINRQPEAFF. The chain uses TRBV19 and TRBJ1-1; D is undetermined. Germline V gene lookup returns CDR1 LNHDA and CDR2 SQIVND (reference sequence). The CDR3 sequence is 17 residues long. Trimming left V 3 bases short and J 6 bases short, with 23 bases between.

The chain recombines TRBV6-1 with TRBJ1-1, with D possibly matching TRBD1 (6 bases). Germline V gene sequence: CDR1 MNHNS, CDR2 SASEGT. The germline V and J ends were trimmed by 6 bases and 5 bases, with 16 bases remaining between them. The CDR3 has 14 amino acids. The CDR3 loop reads CASSEKGVPTEAFF. For the CDR3, the DNA is TGTGCCAGCAGCGAAAAGGGGGTTCCGACTGAAGCTTTCTTT.

The J gene is TRBJ2-5, the V gene TRBV5-1, with 11 nucleotides matching TRBD2. Looked up from germline, CDR1 is SGHRS and CDR2 is YFSETQ. Trimming removed 3 bases from V and 4 bases from J; junction bases left unmatched: 5. This CDR3 spans 15 amino acids. The CDR3 DNA sequence: TGCGCCAGCAGCTCGACTAGCGGGATAGTAGAGACCCAGTACTTC. Translating gives CASSSTSGIVETQYF. The full variable domain, its missing parts supplied by reference TRBV5-1 and TRBJ2-5, is KAGVTQTPRYLIKTRGQQVTLSCSPISGHRSVSWYQQTPGQGLQFLFEYFSETQRNKGNFPGRFSGRQFSNSRSEMNVSTLELGDSALYLCASSSTSGIVETQYFGPGTRLLVL.

This chain joins TRBV11-1 and TRBJ1-2; the D is unclear. The CDR3 is 13 amino acids. Germline V lookup: CDR1 SGHAT, CDR2 FQDESV (reference sequence). Trimming removed 1 base at V and 4 bases at J, with 7 bases between. CDR3 sequence: CASSLGASYGYTF. The CDR3, as DNA: TGTGCCAGCAGCTTAGGGGCCAGCTATGGCTACACCTTC.

V and J are TRBV4-1 and TRBJ2-5; TRBD2 aligns across 9 bases. J lost 5 bases, V lost 4 bases, and 11 bases had no gene match. From germline, CDR1 is MGHRA and CDR2 YSYEKL. The CDR3 sequence is 16 residues long. The chain's CDR3 is CASSPLGREGGETQYF. As DNA, the CDR3 is TGCGCCAGCAGCCCCCTCGGGCGGGAGGGTGGGGAGACCCAGTACTTC.

V and J are TRBV6-6 and TRBJ2-7; TRBD2 aligns across 10 bases. V was pared by 5 bases and J by 2 bases, with 3 bases of the junction left unmatched. CDR1 is MNHNY and CDR2 is SVGAGI in the germline V gene (reference sequence). This CDR3 has 14 residues. CDR3 sequence: CASSRTSGPYEQYF. The CDR3 DNA sequence: TGTGCCAGCAGTCGGACTAGCGGCCCCTACGAGCAGTACTTC.

The chain is built from TRBV9 and TRBJ2-7, with D perhaps TRBD1 (6 bases). The CDR3 spans 13 residues. Germline V gene sequence: CDR1 SGDLS, CDR2 YYNGEE. Trimming took 4 bases from V and 1 from J, leaving 9 bases between them. The CDR3: CASSPGQSYEQYF. The CDR3 bases are TGTGCCAGCAGCCCAGGACAGTCCTACGAGCAGTACTTC. The entire variable domain, with the rest obtained from reference TRBV9 and TRBJ2-7, is as follows: DSGVTQTPKHLITATGQRVTLRCSPRSGDLSVYWYQQSLDQGLQFLIQYYNGEERAKGNILERFSAQQFPDLHSELNLSSLELGDSALYFCASSPGQSYEQYFGPGTRLTVT.

This clone was counted only a few times. V gene TRBV13 combines with J gene TRBJ2-7, with D possibly matching TRBD2 (6 bases). CDR3 size: 11 residues. V gave up 8 bases and J gave up 3 bases, with 8 bases separating them. The germline V gene has CDR1 PRHDT and CDR2 FYEKMQ (reference sequence). CDR3 sequence (DNA): TGTGCCAGCCCGCGGGACTACGAGCAGTACTTC. Encoded protein: CASPRDYEQYF.

V usage is TRBV29-1 and J usage is TRBJ2-1, with D possibly matching TRBD1 (7 bases). Trimming shortened V by 2 bases and J by 12 bases, and 23 bases separated the two germline ends. CDR1 and CDR2 from the germline V gene are SQVTM and ANQGSEA. The CDR3 runs 15 residues. The CDR3 DNA follows: TGCAGCGTTGAAAGGGCTTACGGAGGGGGCGGTCTGCAGTTCTTC. This encodes CSVERAYGGGGLQFF.

V and J are TRBV19 and TRBJ2-1; 10 bases fit TRBD2. V lost 1 base, J lost 8 bases, and 8 bases stayed unmatched. This CDR3 contains 16 residues. Per the germline V gene, CDR1 is LNHDA and CDR2 is SQIVND (reference sequence). In DNA form, the CDR3 reads TGTGCCAGTAGTATAGGGGCTAGCGGGAGTACCGATGAGCAGTTCTTC. It is translated as CASSIGASGSTDEQFF.

The chain employs TRBV12-5 and TRBJ2-1, with 9 positions matching TRBD2. CDR3 size: 14 residues. V lost 6 bases, J lost 9 bases, and 9 bases stayed unmatched. Germline V gene lookup returns CDR1 LGHNT and CDR2 FRNRAP. The CDR3 spells CASGLAGVSFEQFF. The CDR3 DNA reads TGTGCTAGTGGCTTAGCGGGAGTGAGTTTTGAGCAGTTCTTC.

J is TRBJ2-2 and V is TRBV11-2, with 10 bases matching TRBD1. CDR3 length equals 16 residues. The germline V gene has CDR1 SGHAT and CDR2 FQNNGV. V was clipped by 3 bases and J by 6 bases; unmatched bases: 7. The CDR3 is CASSLPGTGVSGELFF. In nucleotides, the CDR3 is TGTGCCAGCAGCTTGCCCGGGACAGGGGTGTCCGGGGAGCTGTTTTTT.

This clone was seen only once. This chain uses TRBV2 with TRBJ2-3; 10 bases are a match to TRBD2. Trimming cost V 1 base and J 2 bases; bases outside gene matches: 6. Germline CDR1 and CDR2: SNHLY and FYNNEI. The CDR3 has 17 residues. The CDR3 DNA is TGTGCCAGCAGTGAAGGTCGGACTAGCGGATCCACAGATACGCAGTATTTT. This encodes CASSEGRTSGSTDTQYF.

This chain connects TRBV4-2 to TRBJ2-3; D is possibly TRBD2 (6 bases). The CDR3 loop spans 15 amino acids. Trimming removed 4 bases from V and 4 bases from J, with 15 bases in between. In germline, CDR1 is LGHNA, CDR2 YNFKEQ. The CDR3 is CASSLELGLADTQYF. The CDR3 nucleotides read TGTGCCAGCAGCCTGGAGTTGGGACTGGCAGATACGCAGTATTTT.

This clone appeared a single time. The chain uses TRBV6-5 and TRBJ1-1; D is undetermined. This CDR3 is 13 amino acids long. Trimming shortened V by 5 bases and J by 2 bases, and 9 bases separated the two germline ends. Germline V gene lookup returns CDR1 MNHEY and CDR2 SVGAGI. The CDR3 region has the DNA TGTGCCAGCAGTAGCACAGATAACACTGAAGCTTTCTTT. It translates to CASSSTDNTEAFF.

This clone was detected only once. The V gene is TRBV28, the J gene TRBJ1-5; a weak D match, TRBD1 (6 bases). V lost 6 bases, J lost 6 bases, and 15 bases lay in between. The germline gives CDR1 MDHEN, CDR2 SYDVKM. This CDR3 is built from 14 residues. This CDR3 reads CASRVYRDGQPQHF. Here the CDR3 DNA reads TGTGCCAGCAGGGTATACAGGGATGGTCAGCCCCAGCATTTT.

This clone was seen only once. This chain joins TRBV2 and TRBJ2-7; no clear D gene. V lost 8 bases and J 2 bases, leaving 13 bases between the germline ends. CDR1 is SNHLY and CDR2 is FYNNEI in the germline V gene. The CDR3 is made up of 13 amino acids. The chain's CDR3 is CASVPTGTYEQYF. CDR3 DNA sequence: TGTGCCAGCGTACCGACTGGTACCTACGAGCAGTACTTC. Using reference TRBV2 and TRBJ2-7 for the parts outside the CDR3, the full variable domain is EPEVTQTPSHQVTQMGQEVILRCVPISNHLYFYWYRQILGQKVEFLVSFYNNEISEKSEIFDDQFSVERPDGSNFTLKIRSTKLEDSAMYFCASVPTGTYEQYFGPGTRLTVT.

This clone was detected once. The V gene is TRBV7-9, the J gene TRBJ1-5; D possibly corresponds to TRBD1 (6 bases). The germline V gene has CDR1 SEHNR and CDR2 FQNEAQ (reference sequence). V was cut by 5 bases and J by 7 bases, with 18 bases left in between. This CDR3 spans 15 amino acids. CDR3 amino acids: CASSPTWAGDQPQHF. The CDR3 DNA reads as TGTGCCAGCAGCCCAACGTGGGCAGGGGACCAGCCCCAGCATTTT.

The chain has TRBV27 and TRBJ2-5; D might be TRBD1 (6 bases). The germline V gene encodes CDR1 MNHEY and CDR2 SMNVEV (reference sequence). The CDR3 loop spans 17 amino acids. V was clipped by 5 bases and J by 2 bases, with 21 bases between them. For the CDR3, the DNA is TGTGCCAGCAGTCCGAAACTCCCGGGACACCTTCAAGAGACCCAGTACTTC. Translated: CASSPKLPGHLQETQYF.